The present entry profiles one TCR beta chain with its context. This specimen belongs to a study of OX40 agonist ivuxolimab in advanced cancers. Profiling relied on immunoSEQ multiplex PCR, and the TCRdb table lists in-frame clones only, not all of them. The sample includes about 21,000 clones, approximately 86% of them seen just once. The TCR comes from an adult with an advanced solid tumor such as melanoma, head and neck, liver or kidney cancer. The sample was CD4+ or CD8+ T cells sorted from blood, taken in a trial of the OX40 agonist ivuxolimab.

CDR3 nucleotide sequence: TGTGCCAGCAGTGAGGGACTATTAAGAGAGCAGTACTTC. This gives the protein CASSEGLLREQYF. The rearrangement links TRBV6-1 to TRBJ2-7; 7 bases map to TRBD2. Germline-derived CDR1 and CDR2 are MNHNS and SASEGT. The junction had 6 bases not matched to a gene; V was cut back by 3 bases and J by 7 bases. There are 13 residues in the CDR3.